This T cell receptor beta chain was identified during a study of technical replicates of blood from several donors. V was cut by 0 bases and J by 0 bases, with 12 bases left in between. Germline V gives CDR1 SGDLS, CDR2 YYNGEE. The CDR3 totals 17 residues. The repertoire was sequenced with immunoSEQ multiplex PCR; TCRdb's copy has only in-frame clones and lacks some. The sample yields approximately 80,000 clones, about 91% seen once. This clonotype was sampled from a human donor in good health. The specimen sequenced was T cells isolated from PBMCs. The chain has TRBV9 and TRBJ2-2; D gene ambiguous. Here the CDR3 DNA reads TGTGCCAGCAGCGTAGTGAGTTTAACCACGAACACCGGGGAGCTGTTTTTT. Translation gives CASSVVSLTTNTGELFF.